This T cell receptor (beta chain) was obtained from a study of blood T cell repertoires in COVID-19 (TCRdb year 2020). With regard to the full study: The collaborator samples originated in the United States, Italy and Spain and spanned the acute and convalescent phases of COVID-19. The dataset comprised deeply sampled blood TCRbeta repertoires from subjects exposed to, actively infected with, or recovered from COVID-19. A de-identified subject ID, COVID-19 status, age in years and sex were almost always included in the sample metadata. The samples were drawn from the first 160 participants of the ongoing ImmuneRACE study and from more than 1,000 subjects provided by 6 global collaborators. Where available, HLA class I and class II types were obtained from metadata supplied by the sample provider rather than from assay-based typing. The repertoires were released in a freely available public database intended as a resource for research on the immune response to SARS-CoV-2. The prospective study material was composed of cDNA or gDNA derived from T cells, B-cell-depleted T cells, or PBMCs. Results and caveats for the whole study, not just this receptor: The amount of clinical and demographic metadata varied by source and participant and was provided uncurated.

Enrolling through a virtual design, the prospective study's participants ranged in age from roughly 18 to 95 years and lived across 24 United States geographic areas. In the prospective study, cohorts were assigned on the basis of participant-reported clinical history obtained from a screening survey and a study questionnaire. Recovered participants in ImmuneRACE Cohort 3 were defined by two consecutive negative NP/OP PCR tests, clearance by a healthcare professional, or resolution of symptoms. In the prospective study, mobile phlebotomists collected whole blood, serum and a nasopharyngeal or oropharyngeal swab from each participant. Additional blood draws and questionnaires over an approximately two-month period could optionally be provided by prospective study participants. Before DNA extraction, prospective study blood samples were shipped either frozen or at room temperature. TCRbeta CDR3 regions were amplified from genomic DNA using the immunoSEQ Assay, a bias-controlled multiplex PCR. As for how the authors treated the data: Within the assay, amplification of reference gene primers was used to estimate how many nucleated cells each sample contained. To quantify the absolute abundance of each unique TCRbeta CDR3 rearrangement, sequence reads were collapsed and filtered. For each sample, productive Simpson clonality was calculated as the square root of Simpson's diversity index across productive rearrangements. The table was pulled from immuneACCESS by TCRdb, which kept in-frame rearrangements only. Such tables lose some clones; where checked, under half of the loss comes from unresolved V genes, and the rest has no known cause. That table gives V, J and clone size, and the DNA gave D and trimming. The sample table holds hundreds of thousands of clones, of which around nine tenths were seen once. The ten biggest clones cover just under 9.5% of the sample.

In this sample, this clone turned up a few times. It lacks a known antigen. No per-base quality is available; no much larger clone lies one base away. V trim: 6 bases; J trim: 9 bases; unmatched bases: 6. The CDR3 starts with the cysteine, ends with the phenylalanine, and has 13 residues. Of all the DNA, just the CDR3 is kept, 39 bases in frame from base 1. The germline V gene (reference sequence) gives CDR1 as MNHEY and CDR2 as SMNVEV. The source is a woman aged 25 to 39 who had recovered from COVID-19. The chain uses TRBV27 and TRBJ2-1; 9 central bases correspond to TRBD2. The sequencing input was PBMCs or T cells enriched from blood (not recorded which). This receptor carries the CDR3 CASRLAGVGEQFF. The nucleotides read TGTGCCAGCAGATTAGCGGGAGTCGGTGAGCAGTTCTTC.